The present T cell receptor (beta chain) was sequenced within a study of blood T cell repertoires in COVID-19. Method: immunoSEQ multiplex PCR; TCRdb's copy keeps in-frame clones and lacks some. The sample carries over 150,000 clones, roughly four fifths recorded once. The source is a human donor with acute or convalescent COVID-19. The donor label of this sample is uncertain. Sequences were obtained from peripheral blood.

The DNA for the CDR3 is TGTGCCAGCAAAGGTCATAGACAGGTCTATGGCTACACCTTC. Translated, it gives CASKGHRQVYGYTF. The chain carries TRBV2 and TRBJ1-2, with a weak D call TRBD1 (6 bases). Germline V CDR1 and CDR2: SNHLY, FYNNEI. The V gene lost 7 bases and the J gene lost 4 bases, with 16 bases spanning the gap. The CDR3 sequence is 14 residues long.